Here is one TCR beta chain with its context. The data are from a study of TIL therapy for anti-PD-1-resistant metastatic lung cancer. The overall study: By whole-exome sequencing, median non-synonymous tumor mutation burden was over 1.2 mutations per megabase.

Sequencing used immunoSEQ v3. Some clones are missing from TCRdb's copy, which holds only in-frame ones; the method was immunoSEQ multiplex PCR. The table records approximately 30,000 clones, about 70% of them present only once. Germline-derived CDR1 and CDR2 are SGDLS and YYNGEE. The CDR3 has 15 residues. V was pared by 2 bases and J by 4 bases, with 8 bases of the junction left unmatched. The time point here: pre-treatment sample, taken before nivolumab and TIL therapy. The J gene is TRBJ1-2, the V gene TRBV9, with 7 bases identical to TRBD1. This material consisted of blood, taken at baseline. The sequence was obtained from a woman aged 30 to 85 with non-small cell lung cancer. The CDR3 sequence: CASSVGQTIGYGYTF. CDR3 nucleotides: TGTGCCAGCAGCGTGGGACAGACCATTGGCTATGGCTACACCTTC.